The 14 T cell receptor beta chains below all came from one sample that was sequenced in a study of cytomegalovirus exposure and HLA in healthy donors. The PCR contained 60 Vbeta and 13 Jbeta primers. Profiled with immunoSEQ multiplex PCR; TCRdb holds only in-frame clones, not every one. The sample has about 120,000 clones; 70% to 80% are singletons. Material for sequencing was PBMCs. These receptors were collected from a woman aged 45-60 years in good health and CMV-seropositive.

This chain uses TRBV4-1 with TRBJ1-4; the D is unclear. The germline V gene has CDR1 MGHRA and CDR2 YSYEKL. The CDR3 length is 16 residues. V gave up 1 base and J gave up 2 bases, with 11 bases separating them. The CDR3: CASSQAPRSTNEKLFF. DNA of the CDR3: TGCGCCAGCAGCCAAGCCCCAAGGAGTACTAATGAAAAACTGTTTTTT.

In DNA form, the CDR3 reads TGTGCCAGCTCACCGGAATCGAGGACAACCTACGAGCAGTACTTC. Translated, it gives CASSPESRTTYEQYF. The J gene is TRBJ2-7, the V gene TRBV18; possible D gene TRBD1, 5 bases. There are 15 residues in the CDR3. Germline CDR1 is KGHSH and CDR2 is LQKENI. Trimming pared 3 bases from V and 2 bases from J, leaving 14 bases between. Complete variable domain (other parts from reference TRBV18 and TRBJ2-7): NAGVMQNPRHLVRRRGQEARLRCSPMKGHSHVYWYRQLPEEGLKFMVYLQKENIIDESGMPKERFSAEFPKEGPSILRIQQVVRGDSAAYFCASSPESRTTYEQYFGPGTRLTVT.

This chain uses TRBV9 with TRBJ2-1; D is ambiguous. Trimming took 4 bases from V and 1 from J, leaving 18 bases between them. Per germline, CDR1 SGDLS and CDR2 YYNGEE. This CDR3 comprises 17 residues. CDR3 DNA: TGTGCCAGCAGCCCCATTCGTGTAGCTCAATCCTACAATGAGCAGTTCTTC. Amino acids: CASSPIRVAQSYNEQFF.

This clone was picked up a small number of times. The chain joins TRBV27 to TRBJ2-7, with 9 bases matching TRBD1. Germline trimming cut 4 bases from V and 6 bases from J; bases unmatched to any gene: 19. The CDR3 consists of 18 residues. Germline CDR1 is MNHEY and CDR2 is SMNVEV (reference sequence). The DNA of the CDR3 is TGTGCCAGCAGTTCAAGGACAGGGGAGCGACTGTGGGCCTTCGAGCAGTACTTC. Amino acids: CASSSRTGERLWAFEQYF.

The chain is built from TRBV19 and TRBJ2-7; D is unclear. Deletions cut 5 bases from V and 4 bases from J, with 12 bases between. The CDR3 length is 13 residues. CDR1 is LNHDA and CDR2 is SQIVND in the germline V gene (reference sequence). CDR3 nucleotide sequence: TGTGCCAGTAGTCGTGGCGGAGAGTACGAGCAGTACTTC. Residues: CASSRGGEYEQYF.

This clone was found once. The gene calls are TRBV7-8 and TRBJ1-1, with 9 bases matching TRBD1. The V gene's germline CDR1 is SGHVS and CDR2 FQNEAQ. V lost 3 bases, J lost 6 bases, and 20 bases stayed unmatched. There are 19 residues in the CDR3. The CDR3 nucleotides are TGTGCCAGCAGCTTTGATTCCCGCGACTACAGGGGGCCTGTTCCTGAAGCTTTCTTT. Translation: CASSFDSRDYRGPVPEAFF.

This clone is a singleton in its sample. The J gene is TRBJ2-7, the V gene TRBV13, with D maybe TRBD2 (6 bases). V shed 6 bases and J shed 0 bases, with 12 bases lying between them. CDR1 and CDR2 (germline): PRHDT, FYEKMQ (reference sequence). The CDR3 runs to 14 residues. Written as DNA, the CDR3 is TGTGCCAGCAGACAGCGGGCCGACTCCTACGAGCAGTACTTC. This codes for CASRQRADSYEQYF.

The chain has TRBV19 and TRBJ1-3; no reliable D call. CDR1 and CDR2 from the germline V gene are LNHDA and SQIVND (reference sequence). The CDR3 has 14 amino acids. The germline V and J ends were trimmed by 6 bases and 1 base, with 10 bases remaining between them. The CDR3 protein is CASRTMVSGNTIYF. The CDR3 nucleotides read TGTGCCAGTAGGACAATGGTTTCTGGAAACACCATATATTTT.

This clone was counted only a few times. This chain uses TRBV5-1 with TRBJ1-1; 7 nucleotides agree with TRBD1. CDR3 length: 12 amino acids. The trim removed 4 bases at V and 4 bases at J, leaving 1 base unmatched. Germline CDR1 and CDR2: SGHRS and YFSETQ. CDR3 residues: CASSPGGTEAFF. The CDR3 DNA follows: TGCGCCAGCAGCCCAGGGGGCACTGAAGCTTTCTTT.

V is TRBV7-2 and J is TRBJ2-3, with 9 nucleotides matching TRBD1. V lost 1 base, J lost 4 bases, and 9 bases stayed unmatched. The CDR3 has 17 amino acids. CDR1 SGHTA and CDR2 FQGNSA come from the germline V gene. This CDR3 is CASSLVGTGRGPDTQYF. The CDR3 DNA reads TGTGCCAGCAGCTTAGTAGGGACAGGGAGGGGTCCAGATACGCAGTATTTT.

The V and J genes are TRBV5-1 and TRBJ1-2, with a tentative D call TRBD1 (5 bases). Germline CDR1 and CDR2: SGHRS and YFSETQ. Trimming took 4 bases from V and 8 from J, leaving 12 bases between them. CDR3 size: 12 residues. The CDR3 reads CASSQGGDGYTF. The CDR3 nucleotides are TGCGCCAGCAGCCAGGGAGGGGACGGCTACACCTTC. The variable domain in full, completed from reference TRBV5-1 and TRBJ1-2, reads KAGVTQTPRYLIKTRGQQVTLSCSPISGHRSVSWYQQTPGQGLQFLFEYFSETQRNKGNFPGRFSGRQFSNSRSEMNVSTLELGDSALYLCASSQGGDGYTFGSGTRLTVV.

This clone showed up just a few times. The chain combines TRBV10-3 with TRBJ1-1; possible D gene TRBD1, 6 bases. CDR1 is ENHRY, CDR2 SYGVKD, per germline. Between the trimmed V and J ends, which lost 2 bases and 4 bases, there was a span of 17 bases. The CDR3 runs 16 residues. The chain's CDR3 is CAISERRTAPSTEAFF. The CDR3 DNA reads as TGTGCCATCAGTGAGAGGAGGACAGCTCCATCCACTGAAGCTTTCTTT.

The chain has TRBV14 and TRBJ2-7, with 15 bases that match TRBD2. Per germline, CDR1 SGHDN and CDR2 FVKESK. With 3 bases clipped from V and 2 bases from J, the junction kept 11 bases outside the gene matches. This CDR3 comprises 19 residues. CDR3 nucleotides: TGTGCCAGCAGCCAGGACACCGGGACTAGCGGGAGGAGGGCCTACGAGCAGTACTTC. Its translation is CASSQDTGTSGRRAYEQYF.

This rearrangement joins TRBV28 to TRBJ2-3, with no clear D. The CDR3 sequence is 15 residues long. Trimming took 6 bases from V and 2 from J, leaving 15 bases between them. The germline gives CDR1 MDHEN, CDR2 SYDVKM. CDR3 nucleotides: TGTGCCAGCAGACCCCACCGGGTCGACACAGATACGCAGTATTTT. It translates to CASRPHRVDTDTQYF.